The T cell receptor (beta chain) under discussion was sequenced for a study of spatial heterogeneity in lung cancer. The time point: sample taken at primary tumor resection. CDR3 length: 13 amino acids. The germline CDR1 and CDR2 sequences are LGHNT and FRNRAP. The germline V and J ends were trimmed by 5 bases and 1 base, with 8 bases remaining between them. TCRdb redid the calling of the 5' RACE reads with MiXCR, one entry per CDR3 protein. The repertoire holds 11,000 or so distinct CDR3 sequences, with 3.7% as singletons. The sample in question was PBMCs, obtained at surgery. This chain uses TRBV12-5 with TRBJ1-1; D gene ambiguous. This clonotype was sampled from a female donor with early-stage non-small cell lung cancer. The CDR3, as DNA: TGTGCTAGTGGTCAGAGGGAGAACACTGAAGCTTTCTTT. Residues: CASGQRENTEAFF.